One sample yielded the 16 T cell receptor beta chains listed below, sequenced in a study of CD8 T cells in Susac syndrome. An input of about 0.5 to 1 ug of RNA was subjected to reverse transcription using random hexamers. TCRdb analysed the immunoSEQ multiplex PCR reads with MiXCR anew, one entry per CDR3 protein. In the table there are under 250,000 distinct CDR3 sequences, 90% to 95% of which are singletons. Sequenced sample: CD4+ T cells from PBMCs. Receptor source: a human donor with multiple sclerosis.

J is TRBJ1-1 and V is TRBV2, with D possibly being TRBD1 (6 bases). The V end was cut by 4 bases, the J end by 4 bases, with 13 bases between. Germline CDR1 and CDR2: SNHLY and FYNNEI. CDR3 length equals 14 residues. CDR3 in amino acids: CASSVSARGTEAFF. The CDR3 region has the DNA TGTGCCAGCAGTGTCTCGGCCAGGGGCACTGAAGCTTTCTTT. The full variable domain, rest sourced from reference TRBV2 and TRBJ1-1, is EPEVTQTPSHQVTQMGQEVILRCVPISNHLYFYWYRQILGQKVEFLVSFYNNEISEKSEIFDDQFSVERPDGSNFTLKIRSTKLEDSAMYFCASSVSARGTEAFFGQGTRLTVV.

The chain has TRBV5-4 and TRBJ1-4; D ambiguous. This CDR3 contains 16 residues. Trimming pared 1 base from V and 0 bases from J, leaving 10 bases between. Germline CDR1 SGHNT, CDR2 YYREEE (reference sequence). CDR3 DNA: TGTGCCAGCAGCTTGTTTGGAGGAGCAACTAATGAAAAACTGTTTTTT. Its protein product is CASSLFGGATNEKLFF.

The V and J genes are TRBV6-5 and TRBJ1-1; no clear D. The CDR3 has 15 amino acids. The V end was cut by 5 bases, the J end by 2 bases, with 15 bases between. CDR1 and CDR2 from the germline V gene are MNHEY and SVGAGI. The CDR3 loop reads CASSTPSRPNTEAFF. The CDR3 coding sequence is TGTGCCAGCAGTACCCCAAGCCGACCCAACACTGAAGCTTTCTTT.

This sequence joins TRBV6-6 and TRBJ1-6; weak D call: TRBD1 (5 bases). Germline lookup yields CDR1 MNHNY and CDR2 SVGAGI (reference sequence). CDR3 length equals 13 residues. V was clipped by 7 bases and J by 7 bases, with 11 bases between them. CDR3 nucleotides: TGTGCCAGCACACGGGGCTGGAATTCACCCCTCCACTTT. This gives the protein CASTRGWNSPLHF.

V is TRBV12-3 or TRBV12-4 and J is TRBJ2-2; D may be TRBD1 (6 bases). The CDR3 has 14 amino acids. V shed 6 bases and J shed 1 base, with 9 bases lying between them. CDR3 sequence: CASSPDRNTGELFF. The DNA for the CDR3 is TGTGCCAGCAGCCCGGACAGGAACACCGGGGAGCTGTTTTTT.

The gene calls are TRBV27 and TRBJ2-7; D gene ambiguous. Trimming stripped 4 bases from V and 6 bases from J, with 13 bases between. There are 13 residues in the CDR3. Germline V CDR1 and CDR2: MNHEY, SMNVEV (reference sequence). The CDR3 spells CASSYDPWGEQYV. The CDR3, as DNA: TGTGCCAGCAGTTATGACCCTTGGGGCGAGCAGTACGTC.

The V call is TRBV10-3, the J call TRBJ1-3; D remains ambiguous. The CDR3 loop spans 13 amino acids. Trimming removed 0 bases at V and 9 bases at J, with 9 bases between. The germline V gene has CDR1 ENHRY and CDR2 SYGVKD. CDR3 DNA sequence: TGTGCCATCAGTGAGTCCCTAGTTGGCACCATATATTTT. Translation gives CAISESLVGTIYF.

This clonotype appeared a few times. Its ends do not fully match the called genes, so a read error is possible. This rearrangement joins TRBV5-1 to TRBJ1-1, with D possibly matching TRBD1 (5 bases). From germline, CDR1 is SGHRS and CDR2 YFSETQ. The CDR3 runs 13 residues. CDR3 sequence (DNA): TGTGCCAGCAGTTTCGGGGGAGGCACTGAAGCTTTCTTT. Its translation is CASSFGGGTEAFF.

The rearrangement links TRBV20-1 to TRBJ2-6; D is unclear. The V gene's germline CDR1 is DFQATT and CDR2 SNEGSKA (reference sequence). Trimming removed 0 bases from V and 2 bases from J, with 14 bases in between. This CDR3 has 17 amino acids. CDR3 in DNA: TGCAGTGCTAGAGATATGTCACGGCAGACTGGGGCCAACGTCCTGACTTTC. It translates to CSARDMSRQTGANVLTF.

This chain uses TRBV29-1 with TRBJ2-6; TRBD1 is a possible D gene (5 bases). Germline values: CDR1 SQVTM, CDR2 ANQGSEA. The CDR3 length is 14 residues. V shed 6 bases and J shed 0 bases, with 9 bases lying between them. The CDR3 DNA is TGCAGCGTCCTTGACAGCTCTGGGGCCAACGTCCTGACTTTC. This gives the protein CSVLDSSGANVLTF.

This clonotype was seen once. The chain carries TRBV6-6 and TRBJ2-7, with 9 bases fitting TRBD2. CDR1 is MNHNY, CDR2 SVGAGI, per germline (reference sequence). With V trimmed by 8 bases and J by 2 bases, 10 bases remained unmatched. This CDR3 has 15 residues. The CDR3 region is CASGLATTVAYEQYV. DNA of the CDR3: TGTGCCAGCGGACTAGCGACGACCGTCGCCTACGAGCAGTACGTC.

The J gene is TRBJ1-4, the V gene TRBV7-2; D gene ambiguous. V lost 5 bases and J 5 bases, leaving 15 bases between the germline ends. CDR1 is SGHTA, CDR2 FQGNSA, per germline. The CDR3 loop spans 15 amino acids. The CDR3 loop reads CASSIPRSYNEKLFF. CDR3 in DNA: TGTGCCAGCAGCATTCCTAGGAGTTACAATGAAAAACTGTTTTTT.

This clonotype was counted only a few times. The chain employs TRBV30 and TRBJ2-2, with a weak D call TRBD1 (6 bases). The CDR3 totals 13 residues. With 3 bases removed from V and 5 bases from J, the gap between germline ends came to 10 bases. Germline CDR1 GTSNPN, CDR2 SVGIG (reference sequence). CDR3 loop: CAWSARGTGELFF. The CDR3 DNA is TGTGCCTGGAGCGCCAGGGGAACCGGGGAGCTGTTTTTT. Full variable domain (remainder filled in from reference TRBV30 and TRBJ2-2): SQTIHQWPATLVQPVGSPLSLECTVEGTSNPNLYWYRQAAGRGLQLLFYSVGIGQISSEVPQNLSASRPQDRQFILSSKKLLLSDSGFYLCAWSARGTGELFFGEGSRLTVL.

This clonotype appeared a single time. The chain has TRBV27 and TRBJ2-7; D is undetermined. The CDR3 has 14 amino acids. Germline V gives CDR1 MNHEY, CDR2 SMNVEV (reference sequence). Between the trimmed V and J ends, which lost 5 bases and 4 bases, there was a span of 15 bases. The CDR3 spells CASSRKLGRYEQYF. DNA for the CDR3: TGTGCCAGCAGTCGGAAGCTCGGCCGGTACGAGCAGTACTTC.

The genes are TRBV10-3 and TRBJ2-3, with D uncertain. This CDR3 contains 16 residues. V was trimmed by 0 bases and J by 2 bases, leaving 12 bases between them. Germline V gives CDR1 ENHRY, CDR2 SYGVKD. For the CDR3, the DNA is TGTGCCATCAGTGAGTCGGGCCCTGCAACCACAGATACGCAGTATTTT. It is translated as CAISESGPATTDTQYF.

This clonotype occurred once. This chain uses TRBV30 with TRBJ1-2; D unclear. Germline CDR1 reads GTSNPN; CDR2 reads SVGIG (reference sequence). The CDR3 is made up of 13 amino acids. Trimming pared 5 bases from V and 8 bases from J, leaving 18 bases between. CDR3 sequence: CAWSQTYGYGYTF. CDR3 DNA: TGTGCCTGGTCACAGACTTATGGATACGGCTACACCTTC.